These 30 T cell receptor beta chains came from one sample sequenced in a study of cytomegalovirus exposure and HLA in healthy donors. PCR primers comprised 60 Vbeta and 13 Jbeta primers. Assay used: immunoSEQ multiplex PCR; TCRdb lists only in-frame clones, some missing. The data hold 35,000 to 50,000 clones, with approximately 81% observed a single time. Sequencing input: PBMCs. The receptors stem from a man aged 50 or older in good health and CMV-seronegative.

The chain joins TRBV7-2 to TRBJ1-3, with D possibly being TRBD1 (6 bases). Germline V gene data show CDR1 as SGHTA and CDR2 as FQGNSA. Between the trimmed V and J ends, which lost 3 bases and 2 bases, there was a span of 8 bases. The CDR3 runs 14 residues. The CDR3 coding sequence is TGTGCCAGCAGCTTTACAGGGACTGGAAACACCATATATTTT. Encoded protein: CASSFTGTGNTIYF.

This clone showed up just a few times. V usage is TRBV18 and J usage is TRBJ2-1, with 11 bases matching TRBD2. Germline V gene data show CDR1 as KGHSH and CDR2 as LQKENI. This CDR3 has 17 residues. V shed 5 bases and J 4 bases; nucleotides not matched to a gene: 10. The CDR3 nucleotides are TGTGCCAGCTCAGTCACCGTTGGGACTAGCGGTTACAATGAGCAGTTCTTC. Translation: CASSVTVGTSGYNEQFF.

This clone was counted a few times. The J gene is TRBJ2-1, the V gene TRBV11-2; 13 bases match TRBD2. Germline-derived CDR1 and CDR2 are SGHAT and FQNNGV. V shed 7 bases and J 13 bases; nucleotides not matched to a gene: 7. This CDR3 is built from 13 residues. DNA for the CDR3: TGTGCCAGCACGCCGGGACTAGCGGGATCCCAGTTCTTC. It yields the protein CASTPGLAGSQFF.

The chain joins TRBV6-5 to TRBJ1-2; 9 bases match TRBD1. The CDR3 is 15 amino acids. With V trimmed by 6 bases and J by 7 bases, 12 bases remained unmatched. Germline V gene data show CDR1 as MNHEY and CDR2 as SVGAGI. The CDR3 DNA follows: TGTGCCAGCAGCCCGGAGACAGGGGGTTTCGGTGGCTACACCTTC. Amino acid sequence: CASSPETGGFGGYTF.

In this sample, this clone turned up a few times. DNA for the CDR3: TGCGCCAGCAGCTTAAGTACAGGGATCCACGAGCAGTACTTC. Protein sequence: CASSLSTGIHEQYF. This chain joins TRBV5-1 and TRBJ2-7; TRBD1 is a possible D gene (6 bases). Germline-derived CDR1 and CDR2 are SGHRS and YFSETQ. This CDR3 is 14 amino acids long. V was cut by 2 bases and J by 5 bases, with 14 bases left in between.

For this clone: The junction shows a germline mismatch at one end, possibly a read error. This chain uses TRBV7-3 with TRBJ2-4, with a tentative D call TRBD1 (5 bases). The CDR3 extends over 18 amino acids. Germline CDR1 and CDR2: SGHTA and FQGTGA. CDR3 protein: CSSSSIYHYWGSKNIQYF. CDR3 DNA: TGTTCCAGCAGCTCGATCTACCATTACTGGGGCTCCAAAAACATTCAGTACTTC.

The chain employs TRBV4-1 and TRBJ1-5, with TRBD1 as a possible D gene (6 bases). The ends were cut back, 3 bases at V and 6 bases at J, with 9 bases in the middle. CDR3 length: 13 residues. CDR1 is MGHRA, CDR2 YSYEKL, per germline. CDR3 protein: CASSQAQGQPQHF. The CDR3 nucleotides read TGCGCCAGCAGCCAGGCACAGGGTCAGCCCCAGCATTTT.

This clone was found a few times. The rearrangement joins TRBV19 to TRBJ2-7; TRBD2 matches 7 bases. CDR3 length equals 14 residues. The V gene end was trimmed by 6 bases and the J gene end by 3 bases; junction bases not matched to a gene: 8. From germline, CDR1 is LNHDA and CDR2 SQIVND (reference sequence). For the CDR3, the DNA is TGTGCCAGTAGCCCCGGCGGGGAGGGCTACGAGCAGTACTTC. The encoded protein is CASSPGGEGYEQYF.

In its sample, this clone was seen once. This chain joins TRBV7-3 and TRBJ2-6, with D unresolved. CDR3 size: 15 residues. Trimming stripped 5 bases from V and 1 base from J, with 9 bases between. CDR1 SGHTA and CDR2 FQGTGA come from the germline V gene. The chain's CDR3 is CASSASRSGANVLTF. CDR3 coding DNA: TGTGCCAGCAGCGCTAGTAGGTCTGGGGCCAACGTCCTGACTTTC.

CDR3 nucleotides: TGCAGCGTTGAGGGACTAGCGGGAGGAGAGAACTACGAGCAGTACTTC. It translates to CSVEGLAGGENYEQYF. This chain connects TRBV29-1 to TRBJ2-7, with 15 bases identical to TRBD2. J gave up 3 bases and V 3 bases, and 6 bases lay outside the gene matches. The CDR3 length is 16 residues. In germline, CDR1 is SQVTM, CDR2 ANQGSEA.

The chain joins TRBV7-2 to TRBJ2-7; tentative D call: TRBD2 (6 bases). Trimming removed 0 bases at V and 2 bases at J, with 11 bases between. Germline V gives CDR1 SGHTA, CDR2 FQGNSA. The CDR3 is 15 residues long. CDR3 region: CASSLAGDSTYEQYF. The CDR3, as DNA: TGTGCCAGCAGCTTAGCGGGGGACTCGACCTACGAGCAGTACTTC.

The gene calls are TRBV5-4 and TRBJ2-2; TRBD2 agrees at 7 bases. The CDR3 contains 16 residues. Germline CDR1 is SGHNT and CDR2 is YYREEE (reference sequence). With 0 bases clipped from V and 7 bases from J, the junction kept 9 bases outside the gene matches. The CDR3 bases are TGTGCCAGCAGCTTGGGCGGCGGGAGAGGGGTCGGGGAGCTGTTTTTT. Translating gives CASSLGGGRGVGELFF.

The sample holds one count of this clone. The chain couples TRBV10-3 to TRBJ2-7; 8 bases agree with TRBD1. The J segment lost 5 bases and the V segment lost 3 bases, leaving 6 bases of the junction unmatched. CDR1 and CDR2 (germline): ENHRY, SYGVKD. The CDR3 covers 14 residues. The CDR3 DNA reads TGTGCCATCAGTGATTTGCAGGGGGCGGACGAGCAGTACTTC. Encoded protein: CAISDLQGADEQYF.

The chain is built from TRBV9 and TRBJ2-3; D unclear. CDR1 and CDR2 (germline): SGDLS, YYNGEE. The CDR3 is 16 amino acids. Deletions cut 0 bases from V and 4 bases from J, with 15 bases between. CDR3 region: CASSVGPGGKADTQYF. DNA of the CDR3: TGTGCCAGCAGCGTAGGGCCGGGTGGTAAGGCAGATACGCAGTATTTT.

Of note for this clone: One end of the junction fails to match germline, which may point to a read error. The chain uses TRBV7-9 and TRBJ2-5, with 8 bases fitting TRBD2. CDR1 and CDR2 (germline): SEHNR, FQNEAQ (reference sequence). The CDR3 extends over 16 amino acids. CDR3 in DNA: TGTTCCAGCAGCTTACGAAGCGGGGGCCCGCCCGGGACCCAGTACTTC. It codes for CSSSLRSGGPPGTQYF. Full variable domain (missing parts from reference TRBV7-9 and TRBJ2-5): DTGVSQNPRHKITKRGQNVTFRCDPISEHNRLYWYRQTLGQGPEFLTYFQNEAQLEKSRLLSDRFSAERPKGSFSTLEIQRTEQGDSAMYLCSSSLRSGGPPGTQYFGPGTRLLVL.

V usage is TRBV5-1 and J usage is TRBJ1-4; 9 nucleotides line up with TRBD1. Germline V gene lookup returns CDR1 SGHRS and CDR2 YFSETQ. CDR3 length: 15 amino acids. V gave up 0 bases and J gave up 8 bases; unmatched junction bases: 5. The CDR3 here is CASSLDGTGSEKLFF. Here the CDR3 DNA reads TGCGCCAGCAGCTTGGATGGGACAGGGTCAGAAAAACTGTTTTTT.

The chain recombines TRBV7-9 with TRBJ1-1; D ambiguous. CDR3 length: 13 amino acids. Looked up from germline, CDR1 is SEHNR and CDR2 is FQNEAQ (reference sequence). V was shortened by 6 bases and J by 7 bases, with 15 bases between the two germline ends. CDR3 amino acids: CASSPPSEFEAFF. Here the CDR3 DNA reads TGTGCCAGCAGTCCGCCCTCTGAGTTTGAAGCTTTCTTT.

CDR3 bases: TGTGCCAGCAGCCCGAGAGGAGGGTTGGGGGTTTATGGCTACACCTTC. This sequence encodes CASSPRGGLGVYGYTF. The rearrangement uses TRBV7-2 and TRBJ1-2; perhaps TRBD1 as D (5 bases). The V and J ends lost 5 bases and 5 bases respectively, with 21 bases between them. Germline lookup yields CDR1 SGHTA and CDR2 FQGNSA. This CDR3 contains 16 residues. The full variable domain, its missing parts supplied by reference TRBV7-2 and TRBJ1-2, is GAGVSQSPSNKVTEKGKDVELRCDPISGHTALYWYRQSLGQGLEFLIYFQGNSAPDKSGLPSDRFSAERTGGSVSTLTIQRTQQEDSAVYLCASSPRGGLGVYGYTFGSGTRLTVV.

The chain uses TRBV6-6 and TRBJ2-1; a weak D match, TRBD1 (5 bases). Trimming cost V 3 bases and J 0 bases, with 9 bases left between them. Germline CDR1 is MNHNY and CDR2 is SVGAGI (reference sequence). CDR3 length: 15 amino acids. The CDR3 loop is CASSYDRGSYNEQFF. Here the CDR3 DNA reads TGTGCCAGCAGTTATGATAGGGGCTCCTACAATGAGCAGTTCTTC.

This clone was detected only a few times. The rearrangement uses TRBV7-9 and TRBJ2-1, with 10 bases that match TRBD2. V was pared by 4 bases and J by 9 bases, with 15 bases of the junction left unmatched. CDR3 length: 17 amino acids. Germline CDR1 SEHNR, CDR2 FQNEAQ (reference sequence). Here the CDR3 reads CASSSSGTSGVRGEQFF. CDR3 nucleotides: TGTGCCAGCAGCTCCTCCGGAACTAGCGGGGTCAGGGGTGAGCAGTTCTTC.

V usage is TRBV6-1 and J usage is TRBJ2-5; 7 nucleotides match TRBD2. CDR3 size: 14 residues. In germline, CDR1 is MNHNS, CDR2 SASEGT. The ends lost 8 bases at V and 2 bases at J; junction bases unmatched: 8. The CDR3 sequence is CASLTLAVQETQYF. CDR3 DNA sequence: TGTGCCAGCCTGACCCTAGCGGTTCAAGAGACCCAGTACTTC.

The chain has TRBV4-1 and TRBJ1-1; D gene ambiguous. With 0 bases removed from V and 1 base from J, the gap between germline ends came to 3 bases. Germline CDR1 MGHRA, CDR2 YSYEKL. This CDR3 is 13 amino acids long. The CDR3 coding sequence is TGCGCCAGCAGCCAAGACAGGAACACTGAAGCTTTCTTT. Translated, it gives CASSQDRNTEAFF.

The chain recombines TRBV10-3 with TRBJ2-7, with D possibly matching TRBD1 (6 bases). The germline V and J ends were trimmed by 10 bases and 3 bases, with 16 bases remaining between them. The length of the CDR3 is 13 residues. Germline CDR1 is ENHRY and CDR2 is SYGVKD. The CDR3 is CANRQAGDYEQYF. The CDR3 bases are TGTGCCAATCGACAGGCAGGGGACTACGAGCAGTACTTC.

This chain connects TRBV7-2 to TRBJ1-2, with TRBD1 identical over 10 bases. The CDR3 loop spans 17 amino acids. V lost 2 bases, J lost 5 bases, and 11 bases stayed unmatched. The germline V gene encodes CDR1 SGHTA and CDR2 FQGNSA. DNA for the CDR3: TGTGCCAGCAGCTTAAGGGGTGGGACAGGGGTCCCTTATGGCTACACCTTC. Its protein is CASSLRGGTGVPYGYTF.

V gene TRBV18 combines with J gene TRBJ1-1; perhaps TRBD1 as D (5 bases). V was shortened by 7 bases and J by 0 bases, with 9 bases between the two germline ends. The germline gives CDR1 KGHSH, CDR2 LQKENI. This CDR3 has 13 residues. This chain's CDR3 is CASYLTVNTEAFF. In nucleotides, the CDR3 is TGTGCCAGCTACCTGACAGTGAACACTGAAGCTTTCTTT.

The chain has TRBV6-6 and TRBJ2-6, with D possibly being TRBD1 (6 bases). This CDR3 contains 14 residues. Per germline, CDR1 MNHNY and CDR2 SVGAGI (reference sequence). V shed 7 bases and J shed 4 bases, with 11 bases lying between them. CDR3 DNA sequence: TGTGCCAGCATTCGGACAGCCGGGGCCAACGTCCTGACTTTC. Protein: CASIRTAGANVLTF.

This clone was recorded only once. V is TRBV28 and J is TRBJ1-5, with 9 positions matching TRBD1. With 4 bases clipped from V and 3 bases from J, the junction kept 4 bases outside the gene matches. From germline, CDR1 is MDHEN and CDR2 SYDVKM. This CDR3 has 15 amino acids. The CDR3 DNA reads as TGTGCCAGCAGTTCGACAGGGGGGTCCAATCAGCCCCAGCATTTT. Its protein product is CASSSTGGSNQPQHF. The full variable domain, with the rest looked up from reference TRBV28 and TRBJ1-5, is DVKVTQSSRYLVKRTGEKVFLECVQDMDHENMFWYRQDPGLGLRLIYFSYDVKMKEKGDIPEGYSVSREKKERFSLILESASTNQTSMYLCASSSTGGSNQPQHFGDGTRLSIL.

The chain links TRBV5-4 to TRBJ2-1; D may be TRBD2 (5 bases). This CDR3 is built from 16 residues. From germline, CDR1 is SGHNT and CDR2 YYREEE (reference sequence). Trimming cost V 0 bases and J 2 bases, with 12 bases left between them. The CDR3 nucleotides read TGTGCCAGCAGCTTGGGGTGGGAGCCCACCTACAATGAGCAGTTCTTC. This gives the protein CASSLGWEPTYNEQFF.

This clone turned up a few times. Other DNA sequences in this sample translate to the same CDR3. This chain uses TRBV28 with TRBJ1-6; D gene unclear. Trimming took off 3 bases at V and 7 bases at J, with 13 bases between the two ends. The CDR3 has 15 residues. CDR1 and CDR2 from the germline V gene are MDHEN and SYDVKM. For the CDR3, the DNA is TGTGCCAGCAGTTTGGAGGGCAGAAACAATTCACCCCTCCACTTT. It is translated as CASSLEGRNNSPLHF.

This clone was detected only once. J is TRBJ2-7 and V is TRBV4-1; TRBD1 is a possible D gene (6 bases). From germline, CDR1 is MGHRA and CDR2 YSYEKL. Trimming took 4 bases from V and 0 from J, leaving 7 bases between them. CDR3 length: 13 amino acids. The CDR3 protein is CASSRTASYEQYF. The DNA of the CDR3 is TGCGCCAGCAGCCGGACAGCCTCCTACGAGCAGTACTTC.